The 30 T cell receptor beta chains given below trace back to one sample, sequenced in a study. MiXCR, run by TCRdb on the 5' RACE reads, gives a single entry per CDR3 protein. The sample includes 35,000 to 50,000 distinct CDR3 sequences, approximately 28% of them seen just once. Material: tumor-infiltrating memory CD4+ T cells sorted from the breast tumor. Noted subset: memory CD4+ T cells, CD4+CD45RO+CD25-. The receptors here all came from a female donor with breast cancer.

The V gene is TRBV7-8, the J gene TRBJ2-3, with a possible D match to TRBD1 (5 bases). The ends were cut back, 5 bases at V and 3 bases at J, with 18 bases in the middle. CDR3 length: 16 amino acids. CDR1 and CDR2 from the germline V gene are SGHVS and FQNEAQ. The CDR3 here is CASSPDGVRGTDTQYF. The CDR3 DNA sequence: TGTGCCAGCAGCCCCGACGGAGTTAGGGGTACAGATACGCAGTATTTT.

The V and J genes are TRBV21-1 and TRBJ2-4. TRBV21-1 is marked as a pseudogene. The CDR3 runs 14 residues. CDR3 residues: CASSKWVAKNIQYF. As DNA, the CDR3 is TGTGCCAGCAGCAAGTGGGTAGCCAAAAACATTCAGTACTTC.

The table lists this clonotype with many counts. CDR3 DNA sequence: TGTGCCAGCAGCCAAGAAATCAATGTGGGTCAGCCCCAGCATTTT. Its translation: CASSQEINVGQPQHF. J is TRBJ1-5 and V is TRBV3-1; D is unclear. Germline-derived CDR1 and CDR2 are LGHDT and YNNKEL (reference sequence). Trimming removed 0 bases from V and 6 bases from J, with 12 bases in between. CDR3 length: 15 residues.

This clonotype has more than one count but fewer than ten. The V and J genes are TRBV2 and TRBJ2-7; perhaps TRBD2 as D (5 bases). The ends were cut back, 4 bases at V and 2 bases at J, with 9 bases in the middle. Looked up from germline, CDR1 is SNHLY and CDR2 is FYNNEI. The CDR3 consists of 13 residues. CDR3 sequence reads: CASSVREAYEQYF. The CDR3 DNA reads TGTGCCAGCAGTGTGAGGGAAGCCTACGAGCAGTACTTC.

About this clonotype: One end of the junction varies from germline; a read error may be responsible. V and J are TRBV3-1 and TRBJ1-1; D not resolved. This CDR3 contains 15 residues. CDR1 is LGHDT, CDR2 YNNKEL, per germline (reference sequence). The CDR3 protein is CVSSQGARGDREVFF. CDR3 in DNA: TGTGTCAGCAGCCAAGGTGCCCGTGGCGACCGTGAAGTTTTCTTT.

The sample holds a few counts of this clonotype. The rearrangement links TRBV7-2 to TRBJ2-3; no clear D gene. The CDR3 runs to 16 residues. V lost 4 bases, J lost 3 bases, and 17 bases lay in between. CDR1 and CDR2 (germline): SGHTA, FQGNSA. The CDR3 spells CASSSKRHGATDTQYF. DNA for the CDR3: TGTGCCAGCAGCTCTAAACGCCACGGTGCAACAGATACGCAGTATTTT.

This clonotype occurred many times. This chain links TRBV7-6 with TRBJ2-7, with D perhaps matching TRBD1 or TRBD2 (6 bases each). The germline V gene encodes CDR1 SGHVS and CDR2 FNYEAQ. CDR3 length equals 14 residues. V was cut by 4 bases and J by 5 bases, with 15 bases left in between. The DNA of the CDR3 is TGTGCCAGCAGCTCAGTAGGGGGGATTGACGAGCAGTACTTC. Its translation: CASSSVGGIDEQYF.

The sample holds a few counts of this clonotype. The V and J genes are TRBV5-1 and TRBJ2-2; 9 bases align to TRBD1. Losses at the gene ends were 4 bases for V and 7 bases for J; bases not matched to a gene: 2. The CDR3 is made up of 13 amino acids. Per the germline V gene, CDR1 is SGHRS and CDR2 is YFSETQ. CDR3 nucleotide sequence: TGCGCCAGCAGCGGGACAGGGTACGGGGAGCTGTTTTTT. Translated: CASSGTGYGELFF.

This rearrangement joins TRBV12-3 or TRBV12-4 to TRBJ1-1; unclear D gene. The CDR3 spans 15 residues. V lost 6 bases, J lost 0 bases, and 14 bases lay in between. The CDR3: CASRSPYSMNTEAFF. Written as DNA, the CDR3 is TGTGCCAGCAGGAGTCCCTACTCAATGAACACTGAAGCTTTCTTT.

This sequence joins TRBV18 and TRBJ1-2; D is undetermined. The CDR3 is 13 amino acids. V was cut by 3 bases and J by 2 bases, with 7 bases left in between. Germline assignment: CDR1 KGHSH and CDR2 LQKENI. The CDR3 DNA reads as TGTGCCAGCTCACCTGGATCAAACTATGGCTACACCTTC. This translates into CASSPGSNYGYTF.

The chain recombines TRBV29-1 with TRBJ1-5; D gene unclear. The CDR3 runs to 14 residues. V lost 4 bases to trimming and J lost 2 bases, with 12 bases between them. Germline V gene lookup returns CDR1 SQVTM and CDR2 ANQGSEA. In DNA, the CDR3 is TGCAGCGTTGTATTGAGTGGTGGCAATCAGCCCCAGCATTTT. It encodes CSVVLSGGNQPQHF.

Judged by abundance, this clonotype is medium-sized (0.01 to 0.1%). The J gene is TRBJ2-5, the V gene TRBV5-1; D unclear. Trimming removed 2 bases at V and 5 bases at J, with 16 bases between. The CDR3 totals 15 residues. CDR1 and CDR2 from the germline V gene are SGHRS and YFSETQ. CDR3: CASSLRPQITETQYF. DNA of the CDR3: TGCGCCAGCAGCTTACGGCCACAGATTACGGAGACCCAGTACTTC.

The rearrangement joins TRBV28 to TRBJ1-5; D perhaps matches TRBD1 (5 bases). The V gene lost 7 bases and the J gene lost 0 bases, with 16 bases spanning the gap. Germline V gene sequence: CDR1 MDHEN, CDR2 SYDVKM. The CDR3 is made up of 16 amino acids. As DNA, the CDR3 is TGTGCCAGCACCCGCCGGGACGGATATAGCAATCAGCCCCAGCATTTT. Translating it yields CASTRRDGYSNQPQHF.

CDR3 residues: CASSLDRQGQPQHF. Here the CDR3 DNA reads TGTGCCAGCAGTTTAGACCGACAGGGACAGCCCCAGCATTTT. J is TRBJ1-5 and V is TRBV12-3 or TRBV12-4; TRBD1 agrees at 7 bases. This CDR3 comprises 14 residues. V dropped 1 base and J dropped 7; count of bases not matched to a gene: 4.

About this clonotype itself: A much more abundant neighbour one base away suggests this may be a read error. J is TRBJ1-5 and V is TRBV4-1; D is ambiguous. Germline lookup yields CDR1 MGHRA and CDR2 YSYEKL. This CDR3 is 13 amino acids long. CDR3 sequence reads: CASSQDLVQPQRF. The CDR3 DNA follows: TGCGCCAGCAGCCAAGATCTCGTGCAGCCCCAGCGTTTT.

The chain recombines TRBV15 with TRBJ2-1; TRBD2 agrees at 8 bases. V dropped 5 bases and J dropped 9; count of bases not matched to a gene: 21. CDR3 length equals 18 residues. Germline V gene lookup returns CDR1 LNHNV and CDR2 YYDKDF (reference sequence). CDR3 protein: CATSLSVLAGTGPSEQFF. CDR3 nucleotides: TGTGCCACCAGCCTATCTGTTTTAGCGGGAACCGGGCCAAGTGAGCAGTTCTTC.

The chain is built from TRBV5-1 and TRBJ2-2, with no clear D. The V and J ends lost 2 bases and 6 bases respectively, with 5 bases between them. Germline V gene lookup returns CDR1 SGHRS and CDR2 YFSETQ. This CDR3 region has 12 residues. The CDR3 nucleotides read TGCGCCAGCAGCTTCTTTGCCGGGGAGCTGTTTTTT. This codes for CASSFFAGELFF.

The genes are TRBV9 and TRBJ2-6; 7 nucleotides align to TRBD1. The CDR3 is made up of 19 amino acids. Germline lookup yields CDR1 SGDLS and CDR2 YYNGEE. J lost 0 bases, V lost 2 bases, and 11 bases had no gene match. The CDR3 sequence is CASSVGLGAGGSGANVLTF. Written as DNA, the CDR3 is TGTGCCAGCAGCGTCGGACTCGGGGCAGGGGGCTCTGGGGCCAACGTCCTGACTTTC.

Many counts were recorded for this clonotype. This rearrangement joins TRBV5-1 to TRBJ2-3; 9 positions match TRBD2. The germline V gene has CDR1 SGHRS and CDR2 YFSETQ. V was pared by 6 bases and J by 4 bases, with 6 bases of the junction left unmatched. CDR3 size: 14 residues. The CDR3 protein is CASTDSGGPDTQYF. The CDR3 coding sequence is TGCGCCAGCACCGATAGCGGGGGTCCAGATACGCAGTATTTT.

The chain employs TRBV5-6 and TRBJ2-7, with 7 bases identical to TRBD1. The CDR3 extends over 14 amino acids. The germline gives CDR1 SGHDT, CDR2 YYEEEE. The ends lost 3 bases at V and 1 base at J; junction bases unmatched: 4. CDR3 nucleotide sequence: TGTGCCAGCAGCTCCGGGACAGCTTCCTACGAGCAGTACTTC. It translates to CASSSGTASYEQYF.

This chain links TRBV5-1 with TRBJ2-3, with 11 nucleotides matching TRBD2. CDR1 SGHRS and CDR2 YFSETQ come from the germline V gene. The CDR3 has 16 residues. The V gene end was trimmed by 4 bases and the J gene end by 2 bases; junction bases not matched to a gene: 6. DNA of the CDR3: TGCGCCAGCAGCCTAGGACTAGCGGGTGACACAGATACGCAGTATTTT. Translated: CASSLGLAGDTDTQYF.

Note on this clonotype: One junction end does not reproduce the germline sequence, and a read error may be involved. The chain employs TRBV10-3 and TRBJ2-3; 8 bases fit TRBD2. This CDR3 contains 15 residues. Germline-derived CDR1 and CDR2 are ENHRY and SYGVKD. The CDR3 spells CAISEVRTSTDTQYF. CDR3 DNA sequence: TGTGCCATCAGTGAAGTCCGGACTAGCACAGATACGCAGTATTTC.

The gene calls are TRBV19 and TRBJ1-1, with D possibly being TRBD1 (6 bases). Trimming left V 5 bases short and J 2 bases short, with 9 bases between. CDR1 and CDR2 from the germline V gene are LNHDA and SQIVND (reference sequence). The CDR3 runs to 13 residues. CDR3 region: CASSLDSNTEAFF. The CDR3 bases are TGTGCCAGTAGTCTGGACAGCAACACTGAAGCTTTCTTT.

This clonotype was seen many times. The V and J genes are TRBV12-3 or TRBV12-4 and TRBJ1-1; no clear D. Trimming removed 1 base at V and 8 bases at J, with 5 bases between. The CDR3 has 11 amino acids. The CDR3 loop is CASSLGEEAFF. CDR3 bases: TGTGCCAGCAGTTTAGGGGAAGAAGCTTTCTTT.

The chain uses TRBV9 and TRBJ2-1; D remains ambiguous. Germline CDR1 and CDR2: SGDLS and YYNGEE. V dropped 4 bases and J dropped 4 bases, with 12 bases sitting between them. The CDR3 runs to 14 residues. CDR3 coding DNA: TGTGCCAGCAGCTTTCGTGAGGCATACAATGAGCAGTTCTTC. Encoded protein: CASSFREAYNEQFF.

The sample holds many counts of this clonotype. The chain couples TRBV5-1 to TRBJ2-1; 8 bases are a match to TRBD2. The ends lost 4 bases at V and 4 bases at J; junction bases unmatched: 7. The CDR3 consists of 15 residues. Looked up from germline, CDR1 is SGHRS and CDR2 is YFSETQ. The CDR3 sequence is CASSPGGESYNEQFF. DNA of the CDR3: TGCGCCAGCAGCCCCGGGGGGGAGTCGTACAATGAGCAGTTCTTC.

This chain connects TRBV13 to TRBJ2-1; no clear D gene. The CDR3 covers 12 residues. The ends were cut back, 5 bases at V and 8 bases at J, with 10 bases in the middle. Germline V gives CDR1 PRHDT, CDR2 FYEKMQ (reference sequence). The CDR3 DNA is TGTGCCAGCAGCCCTGGTCCCGATGAGCAGTTCTTC. It yields the protein CASSPGPDEQFF.

The CDR3 nucleotides are TGTGCCAGCAGCTATCGGGCGACAGGAATCTACGAGCAGTACTTC. This translates into CASSYRATGIYEQYF. The rearrangement uses TRBV7-3 and TRBJ2-7, with D possibly TRBD1 on 6 matching bases. Trimming removed 4 bases from V and 3 bases from J, with 16 bases in between. Germline V gene data show CDR1 as SGHTA and CDR2 as FQGTGA. The CDR3 runs 15 residues.

The V and J genes are TRBV2 and TRBJ2-5, with D possibly TRBD2 on 5 matching bases. From germline, CDR1 is SNHLY and CDR2 FYNNEI. The CDR3 contains 13 residues. Trimming removed 8 bases from V and 2 bases from J, with 12 bases in between. In DNA, the CDR3 is TGTGCCAGCGAGGGTGGGTCTCAAGAGACCCAGTACTTC. Its translation: CASEGGSQETQYF.

The chain joins TRBV3-1 to TRBJ2-1, with TRBD2 matching over 8 bases. The CDR3 has 15 amino acids. V was clipped by 1 base and J by 9 bases; unmatched bases: 8. Germline V lookup: CDR1 LGHDT, CDR2 YNNKEL (reference sequence). The CDR3 bases are TGTGCCAGCAGCCAAGCGGGGGGGGCTTTCGGTGAGCAGTTCTTC. Protein: CASSQAGGAFGEQFF.